A selection of T cell receptor beta chains follows, all from one sample in a study of cytomegalovirus exposure and HLA in healthy donors. This table comes from immunoSEQ multiplex PCR, and its TCRdb copy is limited to in-frame clones, with some not included. The sample lists about 140,000 clones, roughly 85% seen once, with less than 4% in the top ten. Material: PBMCs. The receptor source for this set is a male donor in good health and CMV-seronegative. Both conserved end residues are part of each CDR3.

CDR3aa: CASSLGTSNEQYF
j_gene: TRBJ2-7
v_gene: TRBV5-1

CDR3aa: CASSRRVSEGNEQFF
j_gene: TRBJ2-1
v_gene: TRBV7-3

CDR3aa: CASSVVTGGNQPQHF
j_gene: TRBJ1-5
v_gene: TRBV6-1

CDR3aa: CASSLVGQGTTDTQYF
j_gene: TRBJ2-3
v_gene: TRBV28

CDR3aa: CASSAGDSPNYGYTF
j_gene: TRBJ1-2
v_gene: TRBV9

CDR3aa: CASSAPREWTSGSTYEQYF
j_gene: TRBJ2-7
v_gene: TRBV7-8

CDR3aa: CASSLRQSQGSPLHF
j_gene: TRBJ1-6
v_gene: TRBV28

CDR3aa: CASSIQEGARNQPQHF
j_gene: TRBJ1-5
v_gene: TRBV19

CDR3aa: CASSDSDRSTEAFF
j_gene: TRBJ1-1
v_gene: TRBV10-1

CDR3aa: CASSPRGRGSYEQYF
j_gene: TRBJ2-7
v_gene: TRBV28

CDR3aa: CASSHEKGWASPLHF
j_gene: TRBJ1-6
v_gene: TRBV4-1

CDR3aa: CASTGLAGSQETQYF
j_gene: TRBJ2-5
v_gene: TRBV5-4

CDR3aa: CASALAGFQETQYF
j_gene: TRBJ2-5
v_gene: TRBV6-5

CDR3aa: CASSLRGQGNTEAFF
j_gene: TRBJ1-1
v_gene: TRBV7-2

CDR3aa: CASSQYGQLEKLFF
j_gene: TRBJ1-4
v_gene: TRBV5-1

CDR3aa: CASRRGRAVSNQPQHF
j_gene: TRBJ1-5
v_gene: TRBV28

CDR3aa: CASSLEGVGETQYF
j_gene: TRBJ2-5
v_gene: TRBV9

CDR3aa: CASSIPDTSTDTQYF
j_gene: TRBJ2-3
v_gene: TRBV19